This TCR beta chain was recorded in a study of CD8 T cells in Susac syndrome. Regarding the study as a whole: It was acknowledged in the study that its TCR sequencing and HLA analysis involved a relatively small number of individuals.

V lost 7 bases and J lost 0, with 10 bases in between. The CDR3 is 15 amino acids. The sequenced target, TCR beta, came from blood CD8+ and CD4+ T cells. Healthy donors formed controls matched for age and sex. Regarding this clonotype: Antigen: not known.

Random hexamers served to reverse transcribe about 0.45 to 1 ug RNA. Multiplex immunoSEQ PCR targeted 54 Vbeta and 13 Jbeta TCR beta segments. One entry per CDR3 protein results from TCRdb running MiXCR on the immunoSEQ multiplex PCR reads. The data show approximately 150,000 distinct CDR3 sequences, around 93% seen once. The receptor was derived from a human donor in good health. The specimen sequenced was CD4+ T cells from PBMCs. V and J are TRBV12-3 or TRBV12-4 and TRBJ1-6; a weak D match, TRBD1 (5 bases). The CDR3 region is CASTVDSSYNSPLHF. Written as DNA, the CDR3 is TGTGCCAGCACCGTCGACAGCTCCTATAATTCACCCCTCCACTTT.